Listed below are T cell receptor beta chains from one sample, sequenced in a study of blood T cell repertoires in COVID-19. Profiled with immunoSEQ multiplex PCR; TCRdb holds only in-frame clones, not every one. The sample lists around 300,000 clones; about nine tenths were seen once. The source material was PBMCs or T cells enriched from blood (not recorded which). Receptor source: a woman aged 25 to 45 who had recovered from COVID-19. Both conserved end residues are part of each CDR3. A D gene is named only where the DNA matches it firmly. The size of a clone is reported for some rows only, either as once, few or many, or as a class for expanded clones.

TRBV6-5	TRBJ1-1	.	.	TGTGCCAGCACAAAATCGCCGGGAGACACTGAAGCTTTCTTT	CASTKSPGDTEAFF
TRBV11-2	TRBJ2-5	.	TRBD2	TGTGCCAGCAGCTTAGGCGGGAGGGTCGTTGAAGAGACCCAGTACTTC	CASSLGGRVVEETQYF
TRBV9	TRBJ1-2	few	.	TGTGCCAGCAGCGTAGCTCTAGATAACTATGGCTACACCTTC	CASSVALDNYGYTF
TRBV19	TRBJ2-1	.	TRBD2	TGTGCCAGTAGTATCCTTGCGGGAGCGAACAATGAGCAGTTCTTC	CASSILAGANNEQFF
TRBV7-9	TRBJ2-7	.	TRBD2	TGTGCCAGCAGACAAACGACTAGCGGGAGCTCCGAGCAGTACTTC	CASRQTTSGSSEQYF
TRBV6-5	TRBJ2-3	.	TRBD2	TGTGCCAGCCGACGACTAGCGGGCACAACAGATACGCAGTATTTT	CASRRLAGTTDTQYF
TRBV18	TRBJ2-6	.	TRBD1	TGTGCCAGCTCACCAAGACCCGGGACAGGTTTCATGCGGTCCTCTGGGGCCAACGTCCTGACTTTC	CASSPRPGTGFMRSSGANVLTF
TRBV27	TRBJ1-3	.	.	TGTGCCAGCAGTCCCCTACCTAACTCTGGAAACACCATATATTTT	CASSPLPNSGNTIYF
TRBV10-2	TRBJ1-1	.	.	TGCGCCAGCAGTCGAACCCTTTTAGTTCTGGGGAGTGGGTGGACTGAAGCTTTCTTT	CASSRTLLVLGSGWTEAFF
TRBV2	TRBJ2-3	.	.	TGTGCCAGCAGTGAAACATTGCCCATCTCCGATACGCAGTATTTT	CASSETLPISDTQYF
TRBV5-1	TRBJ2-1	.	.	TGCGCCAGCAGTGAGGGCCATGCTTTCAATGAGCAGTTCTTC	CASSEGHAFNEQFF
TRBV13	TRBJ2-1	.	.	TGTGCCAGCAGCTTAGCCGGGGGAGGCGAATACAATAAGCAGTTCTTC	CASSLAGGGEYNKQFF
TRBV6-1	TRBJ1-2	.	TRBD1	TGTGCCAGCAGTGAAGCCCCTGGGACAGGGTACGGCTACACCTTC	CASSEAPGTGYGYTF
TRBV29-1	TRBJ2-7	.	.	TGCAGCGCCGTTCACGGGCAGGGGATCCACGAGCAGTACTTC	CSAVHGQGIHEQYF
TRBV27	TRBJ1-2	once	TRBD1	TGTGCCAGCAGTTCCCTCTCCCCCGATGACAGGGGCGACTATGGCTACACCTTC	CASSSLSPDDRGDYGYTF
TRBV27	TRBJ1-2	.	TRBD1	TGTGCCAGCAGTTTCCACGAACAGGGGTTCGGTGGCTACACCTTC	CASSFHEQGFGGYTF
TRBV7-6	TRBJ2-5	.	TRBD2	TGTGCCAGCAGCGGGACTAGCGGGGCCTGGGAGACCCAGTACTTC	CASSGTSGAWETQYF
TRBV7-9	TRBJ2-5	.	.	TGTGCCAGCAGCCATAAACCCTCATACATGGAGACCCAGTACTTC	CASSHKPSYMETQYF
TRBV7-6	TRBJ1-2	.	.	TGTGCCAGCAGCTTAGGACAGAACTATGGCTACACCTTC	CASSLGQNYGYTF
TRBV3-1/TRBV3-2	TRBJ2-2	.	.	TGTGCCAGCAGCCACCTAGGTTGGTTCTCGAGCACCGGGGAGCTGTTTTTT	CASSHLGWFSSTGELFF
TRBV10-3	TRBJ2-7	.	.	TGTGCCATCAGTGAGTCGTCTTGGGGCCTCGGCTACGAGCAGTACTTC	CAISESSWGLGYEQYF
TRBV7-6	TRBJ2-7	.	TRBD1	TGTGCCAGCAGCTTAGGGCGATGGGGACAGGGGAGTTCCTACGAGCAGTACTTC	CASSLGRWGQGSSYEQYF
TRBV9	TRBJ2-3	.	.	TGTGCCAGCAGCGTTGAAGACCGCCCCGGACTCCCAGATACGCAGTATTTT	CASSVEDRPGLPDTQYF
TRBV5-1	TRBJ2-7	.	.	TGCGCCAGCAGCCGTTCCATAGACTACGAGCAGTACTTC	CASSRSIDYEQYF
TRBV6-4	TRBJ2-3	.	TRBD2	TGTGCCAGCAGCGGACTAGCGGGAGGGCCGGGGGATACGCAGTATTTT	CASSGLAGGPGDTQYF
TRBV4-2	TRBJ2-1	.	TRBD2	TGTGCCAGCAGAAGGCTAGCGGGCTCCTACAATGAGCAGTTCTTC	CASRRLAGSYNEQFF
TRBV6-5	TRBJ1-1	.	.	TGTGCCAGCAGTCCCAACTCGAACACTGAAGCTTTCTTT	CASSPNSNTEAFF
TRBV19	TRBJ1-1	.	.	TGTGCCAGTAGTATGGAGAGGGAAAGCACTGAAGCTTTCTTT	CASSMERESTEAFF
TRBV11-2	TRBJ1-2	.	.	TGTGCCAGCAGCCCAGAGGGTTATGGCTACACCTTC	CASSPEGYGYTF